This record concerns one T cell receptor beta chain sequence. The record originates from a study of blood T cell repertoires in COVID-19. About the study: Italy, Spain and the United States were the sources of the convalescent and acute COVID-19 samples. PBMCs, B-cell-depleted T cells, or T cells were the source of the cDNA or gDNA that made up the material.

In the source study's methods: Estimation of nucleated cell counts was performed using reference gene primer amplification. Method: immunoSEQ multiplex PCR; TCRdb's copy keeps in-frame clones and lacks some. The V and J calls and clone size come from that table; D and trimming were worked out from the DNA. The top ten clones hold 5.4% of a sample with about 75,000 clones, approximately 85% of them seen once. Trimming left V 0 bases short and J 0 bases short, with 10 bases between. Germline V gene sequence: CDR1 SGHDT, CDR2 YYEEEE. This CDR3 contains 15 residues. The clonotype originates from a woman of 80 years or more with active or convalescent COVID-19. Sequencing was carried out using peripheral blood. The chain is built from TRBV5-6 and TRBJ2-7, with D unclear. The CDR3 loop is CASSLVAVSSYEQYF. CDR3 nucleotides: TGTGCCAGCAGCTTGGTGGCGGTAAGCTCCTACGAGCAGTACTTC.